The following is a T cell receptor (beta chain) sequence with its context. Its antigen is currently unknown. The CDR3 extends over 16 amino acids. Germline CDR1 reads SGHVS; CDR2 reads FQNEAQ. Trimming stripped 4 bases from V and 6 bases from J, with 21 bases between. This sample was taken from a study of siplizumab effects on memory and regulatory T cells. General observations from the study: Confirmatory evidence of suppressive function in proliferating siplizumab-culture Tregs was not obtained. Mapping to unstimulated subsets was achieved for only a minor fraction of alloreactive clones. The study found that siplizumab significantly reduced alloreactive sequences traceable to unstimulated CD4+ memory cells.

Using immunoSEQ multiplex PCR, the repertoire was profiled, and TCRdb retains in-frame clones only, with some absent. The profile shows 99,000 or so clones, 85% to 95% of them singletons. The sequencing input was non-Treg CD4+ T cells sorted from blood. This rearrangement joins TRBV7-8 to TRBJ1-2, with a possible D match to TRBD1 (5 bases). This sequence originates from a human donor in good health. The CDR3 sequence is CASSSVTGDPYDGYTF. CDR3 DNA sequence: TGTGCCAGCAGCTCCGTCACAGGAGACCCCTATGATGGCTACACCTTC.